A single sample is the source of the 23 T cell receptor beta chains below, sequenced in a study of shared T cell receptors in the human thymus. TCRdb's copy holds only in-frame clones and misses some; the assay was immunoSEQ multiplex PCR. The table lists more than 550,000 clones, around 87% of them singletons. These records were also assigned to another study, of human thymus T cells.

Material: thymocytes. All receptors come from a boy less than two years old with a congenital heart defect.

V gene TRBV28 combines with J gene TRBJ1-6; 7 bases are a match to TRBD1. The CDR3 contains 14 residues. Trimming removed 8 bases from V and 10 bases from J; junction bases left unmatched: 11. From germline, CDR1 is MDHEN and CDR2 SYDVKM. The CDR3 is CASAGTDGDSPLHF. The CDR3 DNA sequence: TGTGCCAGCGCCGGGACAGACGGGGACTCACCCCTCCACTTT.

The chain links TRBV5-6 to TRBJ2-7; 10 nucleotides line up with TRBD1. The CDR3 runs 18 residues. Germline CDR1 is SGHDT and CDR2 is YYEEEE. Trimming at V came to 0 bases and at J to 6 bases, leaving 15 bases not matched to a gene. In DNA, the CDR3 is TGTGCCAGCAGCTTGGGAGGGACAGGGGTCCCGAATAACTGCGAGCAGTACTTC. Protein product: CASSLGGTGVPNNCEQYF. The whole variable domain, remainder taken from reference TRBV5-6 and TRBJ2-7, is DAGVTQSPTHLIKTRGQQVTLRCSPKSGHDTVSWYQQALGQGPQFIFQYYEEEERQRGNFPDRFSGHQFPNYSSELNVNALLLGDSALYLCASSLGGTGVPNNCEQYFGPGTRLTVT.

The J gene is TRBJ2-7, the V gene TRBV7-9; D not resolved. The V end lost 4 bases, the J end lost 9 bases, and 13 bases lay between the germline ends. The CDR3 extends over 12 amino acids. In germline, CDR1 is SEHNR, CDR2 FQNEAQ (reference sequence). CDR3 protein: CASSSPRRRQYF. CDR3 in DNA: TGTGCCAGCAGCTCTCCCCGTCGTCGGCAGTACTTC.

CDR3: CASSPTEETQYF. CDR3 in DNA: TGTGCCAGCAGCCCGACAGAAGAGACCCAGTACTTC. The chain combines TRBV11-2 with TRBJ2-5, with TRBD1 as a possible D gene (5 bases). V lost 5 bases to trimming and J lost 3 bases, with 7 bases between them. The CDR3 length is 12 residues. CDR1 and CDR2 from the germline V gene are SGHAT and FQNNGV.

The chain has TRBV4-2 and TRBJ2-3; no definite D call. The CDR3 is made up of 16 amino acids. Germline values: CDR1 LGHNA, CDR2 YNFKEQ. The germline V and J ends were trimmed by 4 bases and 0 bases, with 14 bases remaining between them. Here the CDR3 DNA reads TGTGCCAGCAGCCCACCGAGGAGTGGAAGCACAGATACGCAGTATTTT. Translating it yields CASSPPRSGSTDTQYF.

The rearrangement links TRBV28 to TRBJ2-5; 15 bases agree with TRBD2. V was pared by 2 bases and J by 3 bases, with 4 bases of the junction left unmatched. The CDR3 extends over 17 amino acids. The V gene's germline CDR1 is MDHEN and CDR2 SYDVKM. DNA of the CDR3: TGTGCCAGCAGTTTACGGACTAGCGGGAGGGGGAAAGAGACCCAGTACTTC. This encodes CASSLRTSGRGKETQYF.

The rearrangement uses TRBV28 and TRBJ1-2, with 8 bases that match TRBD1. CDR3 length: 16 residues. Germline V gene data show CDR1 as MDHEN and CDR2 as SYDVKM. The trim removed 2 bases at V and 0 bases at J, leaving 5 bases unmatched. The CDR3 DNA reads TGTGCCAGCAGTTTAACCGGACAGGGTGCTAACTATGGCTACACCTTC. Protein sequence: CASSLTGQGANYGYTF.

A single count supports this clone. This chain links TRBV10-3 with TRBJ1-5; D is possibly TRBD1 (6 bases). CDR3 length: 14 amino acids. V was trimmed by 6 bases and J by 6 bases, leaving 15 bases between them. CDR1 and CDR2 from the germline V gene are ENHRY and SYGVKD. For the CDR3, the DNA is TGTGCCATCAGCTCGACAGGTTTTAGTCAGCCCCAGCATTTT. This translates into CAISSTGFSQPQHF.

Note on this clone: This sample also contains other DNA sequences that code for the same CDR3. This chain's CDR3 is CASSLGQTNQPQHF. Written as DNA, the CDR3 is TGTGCCAGCAGTTTAGGACAGACGAATCAGCCCCAGCATTTT. V gene TRBV27 combines with J gene TRBJ1-5; possible D gene TRBD1, 6 bases. The CDR3 extends over 14 amino acids. In germline, CDR1 is MNHEY, CDR2 SMNVEV (reference sequence). V was trimmed by 2 bases and J by 4 bases, leaving 9 bases between them.

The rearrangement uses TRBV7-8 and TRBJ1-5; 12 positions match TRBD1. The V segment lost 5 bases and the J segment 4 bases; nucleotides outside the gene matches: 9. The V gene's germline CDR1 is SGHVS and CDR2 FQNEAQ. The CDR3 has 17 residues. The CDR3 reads CASSHGTGGSLNQPQHF. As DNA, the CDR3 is TGTGCCAGCAGCCATGGGACAGGGGGCTCTCTTAATCAGCCCCAGCATTTT.

CDR3 in DNA: TGCAGCGTTGAAGAAATTGCCTGGAGGTCAGATACGCAGTATTTT. Translating gives CSVEEIAWRSDTQYF. The V call is TRBV29-1, the J call TRBJ2-3; possible D gene TRBD2, 5 bases. This CDR3 comprises 15 residues. Deletions cut 0 bases from V and 4 bases from J, with 14 bases between. CDR1 and CDR2 (germline): SQVTM, ANQGSEA.

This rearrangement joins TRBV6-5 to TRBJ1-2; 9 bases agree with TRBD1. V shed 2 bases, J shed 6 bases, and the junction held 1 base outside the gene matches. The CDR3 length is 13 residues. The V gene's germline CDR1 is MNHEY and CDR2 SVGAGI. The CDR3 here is CASSYRDRDGYTF. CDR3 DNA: TGTGCCAGCAGTTACAGGGACAGGGATGGCTACACCTTC.

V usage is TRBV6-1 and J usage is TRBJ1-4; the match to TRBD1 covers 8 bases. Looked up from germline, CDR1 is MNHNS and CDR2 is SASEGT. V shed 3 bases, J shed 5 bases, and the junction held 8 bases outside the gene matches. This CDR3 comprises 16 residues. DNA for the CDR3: TGTGCCAGCAGTGACGGGGATTGGACAGGGAATGAAAAACTGTTTTTT. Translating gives CASSDGDWTGNEKLFF.

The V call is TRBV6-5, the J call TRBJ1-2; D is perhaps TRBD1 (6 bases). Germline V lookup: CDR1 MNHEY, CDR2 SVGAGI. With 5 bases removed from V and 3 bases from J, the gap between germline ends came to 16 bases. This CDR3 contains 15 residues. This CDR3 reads CASSANFRGDYGYTF. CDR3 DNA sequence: TGTGCCAGCAGTGCAAATTTCAGGGGCGACTATGGCTACACCTTC.

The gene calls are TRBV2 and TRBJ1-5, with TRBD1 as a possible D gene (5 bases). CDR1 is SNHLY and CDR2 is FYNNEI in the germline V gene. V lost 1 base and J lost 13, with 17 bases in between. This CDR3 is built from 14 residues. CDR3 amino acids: CASSEETDSPPQHF. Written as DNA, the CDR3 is TGTGCCAGCAGTGAAGAGACCGACAGTCCACCTCAGCATTTT. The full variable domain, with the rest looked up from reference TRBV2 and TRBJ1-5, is EPEVTQTPSHQVTQMGQEVILRCVPISNHLYFYWYRQILGQKVEFLVSFYNNEISEKSEIFDDQFSVERPDGSNFTLKIRSTKLEDSAMYFCASSEETDSPPQHFGDGTRLSIL.

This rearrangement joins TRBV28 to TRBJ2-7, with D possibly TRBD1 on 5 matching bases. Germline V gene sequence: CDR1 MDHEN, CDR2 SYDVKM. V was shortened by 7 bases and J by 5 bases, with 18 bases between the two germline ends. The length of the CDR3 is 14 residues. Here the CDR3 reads CASTPRGQGHEQYF. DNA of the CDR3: TGTGCCAGCACCCCTAGGGGCCAGGGCCACGAGCAGTACTTC.

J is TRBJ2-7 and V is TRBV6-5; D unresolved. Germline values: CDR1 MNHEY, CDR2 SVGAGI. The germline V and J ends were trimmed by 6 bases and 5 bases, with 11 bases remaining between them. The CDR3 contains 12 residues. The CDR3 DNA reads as TGTGCCAGCAGGCGAAACAGCCACGAGCAGTACTTC. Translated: CASRRNSHEQYF.

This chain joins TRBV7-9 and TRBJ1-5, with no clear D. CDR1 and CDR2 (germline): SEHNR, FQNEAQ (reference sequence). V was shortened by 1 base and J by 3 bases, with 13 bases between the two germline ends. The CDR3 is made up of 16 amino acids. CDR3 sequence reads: CASSLENAGNNQPQHF. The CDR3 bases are TGTGCCAGCAGCTTAGAGAACGCGGGGAACAATCAGCCCCAGCATTTT.

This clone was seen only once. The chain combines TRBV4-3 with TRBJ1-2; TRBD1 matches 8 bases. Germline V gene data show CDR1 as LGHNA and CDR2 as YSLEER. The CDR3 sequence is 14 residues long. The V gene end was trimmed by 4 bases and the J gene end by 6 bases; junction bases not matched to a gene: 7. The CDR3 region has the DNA TGCGCCAGCAGCCCTCTTGCAGGGGGCGATGGCTACACCTTC. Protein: CASSPLAGGDGYTF.

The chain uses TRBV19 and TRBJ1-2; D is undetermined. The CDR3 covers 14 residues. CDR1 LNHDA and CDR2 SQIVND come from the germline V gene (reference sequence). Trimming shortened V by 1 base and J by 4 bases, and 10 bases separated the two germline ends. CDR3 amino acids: CASSIVGAGYGYTF. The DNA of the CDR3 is TGTGCCAGTAGTATAGTTGGCGCAGGCTATGGCTACACCTTC.

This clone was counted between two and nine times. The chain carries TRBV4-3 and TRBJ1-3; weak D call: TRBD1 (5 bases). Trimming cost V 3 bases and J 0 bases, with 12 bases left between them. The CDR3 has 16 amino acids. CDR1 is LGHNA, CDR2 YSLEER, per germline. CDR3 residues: CASSHRWGGSGNTIYF. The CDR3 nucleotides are TGCGCCAGCAGCCATCGTTGGGGGGGCTCTGGAAACACCATATATTTT.

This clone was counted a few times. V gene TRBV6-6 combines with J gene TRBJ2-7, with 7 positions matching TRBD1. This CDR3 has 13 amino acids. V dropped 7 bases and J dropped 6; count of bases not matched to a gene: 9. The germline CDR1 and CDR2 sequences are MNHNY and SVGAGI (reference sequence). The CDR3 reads CASTIRAGGEQYF. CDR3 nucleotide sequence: TGTGCCAGCACTATACGGGCAGGGGGCGAGCAGTACTTC.

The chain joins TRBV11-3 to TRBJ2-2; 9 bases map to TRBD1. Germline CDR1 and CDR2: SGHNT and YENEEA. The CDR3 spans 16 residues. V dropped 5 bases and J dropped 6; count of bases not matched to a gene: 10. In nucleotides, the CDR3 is TGTGCCAGCAGCCCCCGACAGGGGGGGTCGCCCGGGGAGCTGTTTTTT. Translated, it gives CASSPRQGGSPGELFF.